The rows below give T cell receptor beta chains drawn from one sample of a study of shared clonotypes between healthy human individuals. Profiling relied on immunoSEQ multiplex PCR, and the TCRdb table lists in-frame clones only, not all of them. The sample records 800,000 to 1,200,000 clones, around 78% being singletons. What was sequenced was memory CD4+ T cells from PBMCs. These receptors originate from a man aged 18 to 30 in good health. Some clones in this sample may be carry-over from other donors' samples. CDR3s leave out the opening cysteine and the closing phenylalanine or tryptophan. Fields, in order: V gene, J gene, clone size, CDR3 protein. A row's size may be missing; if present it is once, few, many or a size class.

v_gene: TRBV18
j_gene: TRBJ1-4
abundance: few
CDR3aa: ASSPIVANEKLF

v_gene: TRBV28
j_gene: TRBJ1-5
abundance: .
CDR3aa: ASSFLGDNQPQH

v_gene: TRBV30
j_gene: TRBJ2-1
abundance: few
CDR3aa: AWTLGLAYNEQF

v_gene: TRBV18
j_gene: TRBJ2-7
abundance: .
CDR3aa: ASSPDSLYEQY

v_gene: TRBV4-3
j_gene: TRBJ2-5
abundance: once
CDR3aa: ASSQEYSRRQETQY

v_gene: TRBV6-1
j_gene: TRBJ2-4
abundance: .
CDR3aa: ASRGTVAKNIQY

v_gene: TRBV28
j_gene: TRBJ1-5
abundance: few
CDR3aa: ASSTRRRSNQPQH

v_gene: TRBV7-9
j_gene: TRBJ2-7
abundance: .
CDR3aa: ASSLARPGASWGPYEQY

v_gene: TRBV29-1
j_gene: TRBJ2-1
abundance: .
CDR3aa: SARGRDIPNNEQF

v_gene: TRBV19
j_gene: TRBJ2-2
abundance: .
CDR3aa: ASKARNTGELF

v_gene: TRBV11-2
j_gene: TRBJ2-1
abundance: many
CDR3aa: ASSADRDRADNEQF

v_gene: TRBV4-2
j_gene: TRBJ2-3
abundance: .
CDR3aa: ASSQEWSGVTDTQY

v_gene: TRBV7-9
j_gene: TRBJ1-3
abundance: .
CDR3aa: ASSLGQASSGNTIY

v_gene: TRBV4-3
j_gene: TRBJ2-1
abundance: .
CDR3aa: ASSQGLRALGHNEQF

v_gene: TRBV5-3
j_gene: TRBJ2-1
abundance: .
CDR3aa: ARSESGCGGNEQF

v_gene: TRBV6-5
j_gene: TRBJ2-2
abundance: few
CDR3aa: ASSYTDRGSAGELF

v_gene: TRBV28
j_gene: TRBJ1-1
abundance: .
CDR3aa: ASSIPGTGLTEAF

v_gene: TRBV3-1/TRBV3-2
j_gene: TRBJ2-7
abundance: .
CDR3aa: ASSRAD

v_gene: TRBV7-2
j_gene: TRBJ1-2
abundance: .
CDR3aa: ASSLPAPGYT

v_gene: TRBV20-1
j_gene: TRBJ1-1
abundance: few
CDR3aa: SAEDREAF

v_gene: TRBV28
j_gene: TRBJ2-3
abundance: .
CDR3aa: ASLGAPSTDTQY

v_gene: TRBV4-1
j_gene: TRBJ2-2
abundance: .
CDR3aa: ASGQYGAANTGELF

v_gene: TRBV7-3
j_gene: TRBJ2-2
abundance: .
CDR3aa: ASSQTIYPGLAGGPDTGELF

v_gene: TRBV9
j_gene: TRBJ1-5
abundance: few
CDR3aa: ASSPSSSNQPQH

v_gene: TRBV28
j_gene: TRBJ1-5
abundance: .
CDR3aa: ASGARAKGNGNQPQH

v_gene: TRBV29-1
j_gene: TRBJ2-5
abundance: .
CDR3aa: SVDVTGNQETQY